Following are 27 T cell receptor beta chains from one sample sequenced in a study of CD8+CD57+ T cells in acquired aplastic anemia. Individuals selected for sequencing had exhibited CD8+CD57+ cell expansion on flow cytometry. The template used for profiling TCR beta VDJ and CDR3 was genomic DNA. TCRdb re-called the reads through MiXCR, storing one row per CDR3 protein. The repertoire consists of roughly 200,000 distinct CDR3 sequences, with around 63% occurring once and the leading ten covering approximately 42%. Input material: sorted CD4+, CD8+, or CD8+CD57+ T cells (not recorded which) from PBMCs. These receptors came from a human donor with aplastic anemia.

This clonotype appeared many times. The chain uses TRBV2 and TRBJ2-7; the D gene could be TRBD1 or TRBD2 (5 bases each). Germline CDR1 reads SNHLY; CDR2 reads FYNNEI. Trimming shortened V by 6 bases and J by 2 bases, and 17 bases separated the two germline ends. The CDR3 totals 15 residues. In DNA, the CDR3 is TGTGCCAGCAGAATAGTTGGGGACGGAGCCTACGAGCAGTACTTC. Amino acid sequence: CASRIVGDGAYEQYF.

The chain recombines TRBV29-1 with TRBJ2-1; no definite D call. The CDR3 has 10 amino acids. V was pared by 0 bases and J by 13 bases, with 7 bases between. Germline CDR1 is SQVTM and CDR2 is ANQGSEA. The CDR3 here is CSVEEWGQFF. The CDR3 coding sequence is TGCAGCGTTGAAGAGTGGGGACAGTTCTTC.

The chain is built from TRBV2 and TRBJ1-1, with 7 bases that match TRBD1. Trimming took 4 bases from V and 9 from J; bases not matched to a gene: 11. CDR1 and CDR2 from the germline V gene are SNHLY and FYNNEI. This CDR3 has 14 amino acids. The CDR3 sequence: CASSVRGPSRKAFF. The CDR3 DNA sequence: TGTGCCAGCAGTGTGAGGGGGCCTTCTCGGAAAGCTTTCTTT.

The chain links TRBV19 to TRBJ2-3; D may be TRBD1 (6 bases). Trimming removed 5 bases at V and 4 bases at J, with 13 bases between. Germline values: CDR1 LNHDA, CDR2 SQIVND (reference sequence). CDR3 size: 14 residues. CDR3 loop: CASSSSTGSDTQYF. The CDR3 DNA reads TGTGCCAGTAGTTCCTCCACAGGGTCAGATACGCAGTATTTT.

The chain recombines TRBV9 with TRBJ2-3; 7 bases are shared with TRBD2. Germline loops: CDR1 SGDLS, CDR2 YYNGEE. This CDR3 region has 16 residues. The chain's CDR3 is CCSIVEGWGGGDTQYF. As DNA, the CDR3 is TGTTGCAGCATCGTAGAGGGGTGGGGGGGGGGAGATACGCAGTATTTT.

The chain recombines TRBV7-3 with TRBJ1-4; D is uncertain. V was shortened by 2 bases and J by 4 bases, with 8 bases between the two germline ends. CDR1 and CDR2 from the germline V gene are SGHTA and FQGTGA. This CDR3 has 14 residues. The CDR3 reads CASSLLGLNEKLFF. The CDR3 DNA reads TGTGCCAGCAGCTTACTGGGCCTTAATGAAAAACTGTTTTTT.

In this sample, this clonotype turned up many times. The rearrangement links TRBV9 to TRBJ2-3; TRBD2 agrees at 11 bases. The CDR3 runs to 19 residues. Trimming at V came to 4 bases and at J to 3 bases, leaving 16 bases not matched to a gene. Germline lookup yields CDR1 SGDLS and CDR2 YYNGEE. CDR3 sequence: CASSQPVTVAGGITDTQYF. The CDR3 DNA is TGTGCCAGCAGCCAACCCGTAACGGTAGCGGGGGGGATTACAGATACGCAGTATTTT.

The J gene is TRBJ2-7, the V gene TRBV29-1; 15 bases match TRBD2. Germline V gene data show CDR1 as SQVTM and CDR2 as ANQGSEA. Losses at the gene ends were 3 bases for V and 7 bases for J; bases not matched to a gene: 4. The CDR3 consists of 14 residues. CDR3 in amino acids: CSVDGTSGRMEQYF. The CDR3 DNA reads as TGCAGCGTTGATGGGACTAGCGGGAGGATGGAGCAGTACTTC.

DNA for the CDR3: TGTGCCAGCAGTGAAGGGACTAGCAGGACCCAGTACTTC. Translated: CASSEGTSRTQYF. The chain uses TRBV2 and TRBJ2-5, with 8 positions matching TRBD2. The CDR3 loop spans 13 amino acids. Germline CDR1 SNHLY, CDR2 FYNNEI. Losses at the gene ends were 1 base for V and 7 bases for J; bases not matched to a gene: 2.

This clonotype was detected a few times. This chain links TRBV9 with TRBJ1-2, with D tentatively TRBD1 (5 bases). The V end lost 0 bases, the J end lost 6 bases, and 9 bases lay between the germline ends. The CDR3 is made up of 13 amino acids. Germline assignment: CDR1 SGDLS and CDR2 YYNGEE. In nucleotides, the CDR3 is TGTGCCAGCAGCGTAGGGATGGGGCATGGCTACACCTTC. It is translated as CASSVGMGHGYTF.

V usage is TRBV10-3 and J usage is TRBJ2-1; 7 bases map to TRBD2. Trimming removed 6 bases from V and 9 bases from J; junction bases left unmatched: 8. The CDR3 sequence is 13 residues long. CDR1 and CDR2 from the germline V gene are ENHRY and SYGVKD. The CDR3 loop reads CAIRGDREGEQFF. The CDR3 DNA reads TGTGCCATCAGGGGGGATAGGGAGGGTGAGCAGTTCTTC.

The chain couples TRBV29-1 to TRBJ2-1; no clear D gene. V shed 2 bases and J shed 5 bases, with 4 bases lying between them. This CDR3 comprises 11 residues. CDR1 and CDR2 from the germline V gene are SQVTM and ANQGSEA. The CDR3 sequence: CSVESDNEQFF. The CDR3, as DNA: TGCAGCGTTGAATCGGACAATGAGCAGTTCTTC.

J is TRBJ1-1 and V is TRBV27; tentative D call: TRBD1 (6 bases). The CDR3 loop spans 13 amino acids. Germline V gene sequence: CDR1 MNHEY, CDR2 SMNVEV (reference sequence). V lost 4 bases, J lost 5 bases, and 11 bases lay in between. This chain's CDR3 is CASSWTATTEAFF. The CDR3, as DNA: TGTGCCAGCAGTTGGACAGCTACTACTGAAGCTTTCTTT.

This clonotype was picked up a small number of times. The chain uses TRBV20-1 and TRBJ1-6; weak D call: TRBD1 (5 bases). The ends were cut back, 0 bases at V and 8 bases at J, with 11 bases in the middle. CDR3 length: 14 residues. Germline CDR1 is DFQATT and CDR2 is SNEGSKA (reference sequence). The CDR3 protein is CSARDPQGHSPLHF. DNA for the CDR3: TGCAGTGCTAGAGACCCTCAGGGACATTCACCCCTCCACTTT.

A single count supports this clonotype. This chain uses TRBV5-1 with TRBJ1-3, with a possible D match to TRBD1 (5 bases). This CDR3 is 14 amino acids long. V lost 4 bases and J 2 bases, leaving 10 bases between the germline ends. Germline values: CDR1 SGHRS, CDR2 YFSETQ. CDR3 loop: CASSAQGAGNTIYF. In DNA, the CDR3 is TGCGCCAGCAGCGCTCAGGGTGCTGGAAACACCATATATTTT.

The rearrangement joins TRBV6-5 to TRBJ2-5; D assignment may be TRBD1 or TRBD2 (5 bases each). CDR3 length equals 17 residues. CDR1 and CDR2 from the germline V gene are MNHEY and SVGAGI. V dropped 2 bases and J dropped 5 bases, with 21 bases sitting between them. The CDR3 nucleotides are TGTGCCAGCAGTTACCCGGGACGGTCCTCCTACAATGAGACCCAGTACTTC. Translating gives CASSYPGRSSYNETQYF.

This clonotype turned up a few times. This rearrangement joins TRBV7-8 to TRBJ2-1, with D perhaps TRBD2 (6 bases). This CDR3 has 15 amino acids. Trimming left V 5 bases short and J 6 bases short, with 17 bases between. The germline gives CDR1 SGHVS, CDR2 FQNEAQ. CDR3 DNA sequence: TGTGCCAGCAGCCGGGGACTCGAAGGCTTCAATGAGCAGTTCTTC. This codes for CASSRGLEGFNEQFF.

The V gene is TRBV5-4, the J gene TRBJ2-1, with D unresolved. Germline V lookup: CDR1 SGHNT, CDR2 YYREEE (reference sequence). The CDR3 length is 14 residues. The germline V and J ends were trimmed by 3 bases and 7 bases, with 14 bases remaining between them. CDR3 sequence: CASSSRAQLNEQFF. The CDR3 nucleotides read TGTGCCAGCAGCTCCCGGGCACAGCTAAATGAGCAGTTCTTC.

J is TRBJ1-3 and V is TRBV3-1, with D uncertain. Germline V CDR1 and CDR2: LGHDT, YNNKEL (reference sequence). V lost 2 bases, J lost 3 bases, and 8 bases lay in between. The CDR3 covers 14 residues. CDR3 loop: CASSQSHGGNTIYF. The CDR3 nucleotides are TGTGCCAGCAGCCAATCCCATGGTGGAAACACCATATATTTT.

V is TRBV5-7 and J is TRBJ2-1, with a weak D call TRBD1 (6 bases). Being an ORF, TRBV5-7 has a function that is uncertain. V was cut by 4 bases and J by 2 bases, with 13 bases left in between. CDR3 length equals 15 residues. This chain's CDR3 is CASSRNGTTYNEQFF. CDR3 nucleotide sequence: TGTGCCAGCAGCCGGAACGGGACAACCTACAATGAGCAGTTCTTC.

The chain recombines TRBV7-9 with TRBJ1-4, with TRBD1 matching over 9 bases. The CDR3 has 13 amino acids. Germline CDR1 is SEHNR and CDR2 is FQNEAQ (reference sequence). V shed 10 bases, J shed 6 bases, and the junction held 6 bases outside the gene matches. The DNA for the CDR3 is TGTGCCACCCCTACAGGGGGCGATGAAAAACTGTTTTTT. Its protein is CATPTGGDEKLFF.

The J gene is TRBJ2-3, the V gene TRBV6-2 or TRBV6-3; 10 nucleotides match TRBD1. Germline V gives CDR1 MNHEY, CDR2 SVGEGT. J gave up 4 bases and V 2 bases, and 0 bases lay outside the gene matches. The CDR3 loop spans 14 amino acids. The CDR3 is CASSYGTGADTQYF. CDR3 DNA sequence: TGTGCCAGCAGTTACGGGACAGGGGCAGATACGCAGTATTTT.

This chain's CDR3 is CASSIGSYNEKLFF. In DNA, the CDR3 is TGTGCCAGCAGCATCGGGAGTTACAATGAAAAACTGTTTTTT. The chain combines TRBV7-3 with TRBJ1-4; D is ambiguous. Germline V gene lookup returns CDR1 SGHTA and CDR2 FQGTGA. CDR3 length: 14 amino acids. V gave up 5 bases and J gave up 5 bases, with 12 bases separating them.

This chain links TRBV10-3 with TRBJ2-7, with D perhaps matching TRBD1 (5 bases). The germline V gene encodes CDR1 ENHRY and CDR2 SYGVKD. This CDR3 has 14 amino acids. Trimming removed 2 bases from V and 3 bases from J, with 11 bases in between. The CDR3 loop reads CAISEPSQGYEQYF. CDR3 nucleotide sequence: TGTGCCATCAGTGAGCCTTCCCAGGGCTACGAGCAGTACTTC.

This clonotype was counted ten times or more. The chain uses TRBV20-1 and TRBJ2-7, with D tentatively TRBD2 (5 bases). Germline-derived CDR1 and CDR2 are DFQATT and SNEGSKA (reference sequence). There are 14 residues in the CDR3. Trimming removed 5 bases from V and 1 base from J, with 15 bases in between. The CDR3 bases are TGCAGTGCTTGGGGAGATGGAATATCCTACGAGCAGTACTTC. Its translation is CSAWGDGISYEQYF.

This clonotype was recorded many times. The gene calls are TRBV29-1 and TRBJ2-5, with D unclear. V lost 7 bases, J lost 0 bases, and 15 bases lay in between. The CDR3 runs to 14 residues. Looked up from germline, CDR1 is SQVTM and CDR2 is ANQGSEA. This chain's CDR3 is CSAFLYYDQETQYF. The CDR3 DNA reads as TGCAGCGCTTTCCTATACTACGACCAAGAGACCCAGTACTTC. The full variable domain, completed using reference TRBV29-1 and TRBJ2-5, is SAVISQKPSRDICQRGTSLTIQCQVDSQVTMMFWYRQQPGQSLTLIATANQGSEATYESGFVIDKFPISRPNLTFSTLTVSNMSPEDSSIYLCSAFLYYDQETQYFGPGTRLLVL.

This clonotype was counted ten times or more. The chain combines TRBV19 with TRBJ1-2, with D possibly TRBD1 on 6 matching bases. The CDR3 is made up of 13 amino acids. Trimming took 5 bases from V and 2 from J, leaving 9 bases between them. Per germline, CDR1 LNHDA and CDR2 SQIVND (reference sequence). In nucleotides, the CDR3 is TGTGCCAGTAGTTTTCAGGGGAACTATGGCTACACCTTC. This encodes CASSFQGNYGYTF.